These 32 T cell receptor beta chains came from one sample sequenced in a study of cytomegalovirus exposure and HLA in healthy donors. PCR employed 60 Vbeta and 13 Jbeta primers. Using immunoSEQ multiplex PCR, the repertoire was profiled, and TCRdb retains in-frame clones only, with some absent. The data show 200,000 to 250,000 clones, roughly four fifths seen once. The specimen sequenced was PBMCs. The receptor set was obtained from a woman in her forties in good health and CMV-seronegative.

The genes are TRBV7-2 and TRBJ1-2, with a possible D match to TRBD1 (5 bases). CDR1 is SGHTA, CDR2 FQGNSA, per germline. The CDR3 spans 13 residues. Trimming left V 1 base short and J 6 bases short, with 9 bases between. The CDR3 loop reads CASSLVGLDGYTF. The CDR3 DNA reads as TGTGCCAGCAGCTTAGTGGGACTCGATGGCTACACCTTC. Drawing the rest from reference TRBV7-2 and TRBJ1-2, the complete variable domain is GAGVSQSPSNKVTEKGKDVELRCDPISGHTALYWYRQSLGQGLEFLIYFQGNSAPDKSGLPSDRFSAERTGGSVSTLTIQRTQQEDSAVYLCASSLVGLDGYTFGSGTRLTVV.

The chain employs TRBV5-1 and TRBJ2-7; D perhaps matches TRBD1 (6 bases). V dropped 9 bases and J dropped 1 base, with 17 bases sitting between them. This CDR3 spans 14 amino acids. CDR1 and CDR2 (germline): SGHRS, YFSETQ. This CDR3 reads CATGLQGGSYEQYF. CDR3 coding DNA: TGCGCCACCGGGCTGCAAGGGGGTTCCTACGAGCAGTACTTC. The full variable domain, its missing parts supplied by reference TRBV5-1 and TRBJ2-7, is KAGVTQTPRYLIKTRGQQVTLSCSPISGHRSVSWYQQTPGQGLQFLFEYFSETQRNKGNFPGRFSGRQFSNSRSEMNVSTLELGDSALYLCATGLQGGSYEQYFGPGTRLTVT.

This clone was picked up a small number of times. The chain carries TRBV2 and TRBJ2-3; perhaps TRBD1 as D (9 bases). The CDR3 has 17 amino acids. V lost 9 bases, J lost 0 bases, and 22 bases lay in between. The germline V gene has CDR1 SNHLY and CDR2 FYNNEI. The CDR3: CARGTGSSSGSTDTQYF. The CDR3 coding sequence is TGTGCCAGGGGGACAGGGAGCTCTAGCGGGAGCACAGATACGCAGTATTTT.

The genes are TRBV6-5 and TRBJ2-7, with TRBD1 identical over 9 bases. CDR3 size: 14 residues. Germline-derived CDR1 and CDR2 are MNHEY and SVGAGI. Germline trimming cut 6 bases from V and 1 base from J; bases unmatched to any gene: 4. CDR3 sequence (DNA): TGTGCCAGCAGACCCGGGACAGGGTCCTACGAGCAGTACTTC. Its protein product is CASRPGTGSYEQYF.

This clone has just a few counts. The V and J genes are TRBV4-1 and TRBJ2-1, with D uncertain. There are 15 residues in the CDR3. The germline V and J ends were trimmed by 4 bases and 0 bases, with 10 bases remaining between them. Germline V gives CDR1 MGHRA, CDR2 YSYEKL. The CDR3 reads CASSPRLSSYNEQFF. In DNA form, the CDR3 reads TGCGCCAGCAGCCCTCGGTTGAGCTCCTACAATGAGCAGTTCTTC.

The chain is built from TRBV19 and TRBJ1-6, with 8 bases that match TRBD1. With 3 bases clipped from V and 13 bases from J, the junction kept 5 bases outside the gene matches. Germline V gene data show CDR1 as LNHDA and CDR2 as SQIVND (reference sequence). This CDR3 contains 13 residues. In DNA, the CDR3 is TGTGCCAGTAGTATCGACAGGGGTATGCCCCTCCACTTT. Its translation: CASSIDRGMPLHF.

This chain connects TRBV19 to TRBJ2-7, with 7 bases aligning to TRBD2. J was trimmed by 0 bases and V by 5 bases; bases with no gene match: 4. CDR3 size: 14 residues. Looked up from germline, CDR1 is LNHDA and CDR2 is SQIVND (reference sequence). CDR3 nucleotide sequence: TGTGCCAGTAGTGCGGCGGGGGACTCCTACGAGCAGTACTTC. This sequence encodes CASSAAGDSYEQYF.

The chain recombines TRBV27 with TRBJ2-7; D may be TRBD2 (5 bases). Germline CDR1 reads MNHEY; CDR2 reads SMNVEV (reference sequence). V lost 5 bases and J 6 bases, leaving 14 bases between the germline ends. The CDR3 spans 13 residues. The CDR3 is CASSIGPGVEQYF. The CDR3 region has the DNA TGTGCCAGCAGTATAGGGCCCGGGGTCGAGCAGTACTTC.

This clone is a singleton in its sample. This sequence joins TRBV2 and TRBJ1-5, with D maybe TRBD1 (6 bases). The CDR3 loop spans 15 amino acids. V lost 5 bases to trimming and J lost 5 bases, with 16 bases between them. Germline loops: CDR1 SNHLY, CDR2 FYNNEI. The CDR3 loop is CASSQTRGGHQPQHF. The CDR3 nucleotides are TGTGCCAGCAGTCAAACCCGGGGGGGGCATCAGCCCCAGCATTTT.

The V call is TRBV7-9, the J call TRBJ2-5, with D maybe TRBD2 (6 bases). CDR1 and CDR2 (germline): SEHNR, FQNEAQ (reference sequence). V was pared by 6 bases and J by 2 bases, with 13 bases between. This CDR3 is 14 amino acids long. CDR3 bases: TGTGCCAGCAGGAGCGGGCAGTTACAAGAGACCCAGTACTTC. Protein sequence: CASRSGQLQETQYF. Full variable domain (outside the CDR3, taken from reference TRBV7-9 and TRBJ2-5): DTGVSQNPRHKITKRGQNVTFRCDPISEHNRLYWYRQTLGQGPEFLTYFQNEAQLEKSRLLSDRFSAERPKGSFSTLEIQRTEQGDSAMYLCASRSGQLQETQYFGPGTRLLVL.

This clone showed up just once. This chain connects TRBV7-2 to TRBJ2-5; 7 nucleotides agree with TRBD2. Per germline, CDR1 SGHTA and CDR2 FQGNSA. J lost 1 base, V lost 1 base, and 6 bases had no gene match. The CDR3 length is 16 residues. CDR3 bases: TGTGCCAGCAGCTTAGTTGGGCTAGCGGCCCAAGAGACCCAGTACTTC. Encoded protein: CASSLVGLAAQETQYF.

The chain recombines TRBV6-1 with TRBJ2-2; 8 bases are a match to TRBD1. CDR3 length: 14 amino acids. V was clipped by 5 bases and J by 5 bases; unmatched bases: 4. Germline V gene sequence: CDR1 MNHNS, CDR2 SASEGT. CDR3 DNA: TGTGCCAGCAGTAGGACAGGGCAAACCGGGGAGCTGTTTTTT. Its translation: CASSRTGQTGELFF.

This rearrangement joins TRBV14 to TRBJ1-1, with 7 bases fitting TRBD1. The CDR3 has 15 amino acids. V gave up 2 bases and J gave up 8 bases; unmatched junction bases: 11. Germline-derived CDR1 and CDR2 are SGHDN and FVKESK. Here the CDR3 reads CASSQITGDEGEAFF. In DNA form, the CDR3 reads TGTGCCAGCAGCCAAATAACAGGGGACGAAGGAGAAGCTTTCTTT.

The chain carries TRBV9 and TRBJ2-1; TRBD2 matches at 8 bases. Per the germline V gene, CDR1 is SGDLS and CDR2 is YYNGEE. CDR3 length: 14 amino acids. The trim removed 7 bases at V and 5 bases at J, leaving 8 bases unmatched. As DNA, the CDR3 is TGTGCCAGCTCGTGGGTAGCGGGGCACAATGAGCAGTTCTTC. Its translation: CASSWVAGHNEQFF. Full variable domain (outside the CDR3, taken from reference TRBV9 and TRBJ2-1): DSGVTQTPKHLITATGQRVTLRCSPRSGDLSVYWYQQSLDQGLQFLIQYYNGEERAKGNILERFSAQQFPDLHSELNLSSLELGDSALYFCASSWVAGHNEQFFGPGTRLTVL.

The rearrangement uses TRBV28 and TRBJ2-5; D call uncertain. The closer fit of TRBJ2-7 to the DNA end suggests the J call may be wrong. Looked up from germline, CDR1 is MDHEN and CDR2 is SYDVKM. CDR3 length equals 11 residues. The CDR3 coding sequence is TGTGCCAGCAGTTCCGAGTACGAGCAGTACTTC. Encoded protein: CASSSEYEQYF.

Remarks on this clone: The junction differs from germline at one of its ends, possibly a read error. The chain couples TRBV5-1 to TRBJ2-1; TRBD2 matches 11 bases. CDR1 SGHRS and CDR2 YFSETQ come from the germline V gene. The CDR3 sequence is 15 residues long. The CDR3 DNA reads as TGCGCCAGCAGCCGGGCGACTAGCGGGACACGTGATAAGATCTTC. It yields the protein CASSRATSGTRDKIF.

This clone was recorded only once. The rearrangement uses TRBV30 and TRBJ1-5, with D unresolved. Germline loops: CDR1 GTSNPN, CDR2 SVGIG (reference sequence). Trimming stripped 0 bases from V and 7 bases from J, with 13 bases between. The CDR3 is 14 amino acids. The CDR3 protein is CAWSVLSALQPQHF. CDR3 nucleotide sequence: TGTGCCTGGAGTGTACTGTCAGCGCTCCAGCCCCAGCATTTT. The variable domain in full, completed from reference TRBV30 and TRBJ1-5, reads SQTIHQWPATLVQPVGSPLSLECTVEGTSNPNLYWYRQAAGRGLQLLFYSVGIGQISSEVPQNLSASRPQDRQFILSSKKLLLSDSGFYLCAWSVLSALQPQHFGDGTRLSIL.

This chain connects TRBV19 to TRBJ1-2; 12 bases are a match to TRBD1. This CDR3 is built from 16 residues. V dropped 9 bases and J dropped 4; count of bases not matched to a gene: 12. Germline assignment: CDR1 LNHDA and CDR2 SQIVND (reference sequence). The CDR3: CASTGTGGAPGYGYTF. The CDR3 coding sequence is TGTGCCAGCACCGGGACAGGGGGCGCCCCGGGCTATGGCTACACCTTC.

The chain couples TRBV5-4 to TRBJ2-3; 8 nucleotides match TRBD2. V was clipped by 3 bases and J by 4 bases; unmatched bases: 10. CDR1 SGHNT and CDR2 YYREEE come from the germline V gene (reference sequence). The CDR3 consists of 16 residues. The CDR3 DNA reads TGTGCCAGCAGCTGGAAGCGGGAGAGCGTGGCAGATACGCAGTATTTT. It specifies CASSWKRESVADTQYF.

The chain joins TRBV9 to TRBJ2-1; D possibly corresponds to TRBD2 (6 bases). Germline V lookup: CDR1 SGDLS, CDR2 YYNGEE. V shed 4 bases and J shed 5 bases, with 10 bases lying between them. The CDR3 length is 13 residues. The CDR3 spells CASSTEGNNEQFF. CDR3 nucleotide sequence: TGTGCCAGCAGCACGGAGGGCAACAATGAGCAGTTCTTC. The full variable domain, rest sourced from reference TRBV9 and TRBJ2-1, is DSGVTQTPKHLITATGQRVTLRCSPRSGDLSVYWYQQSLDQGLQFLIQYYNGEERAKGNILERFSAQQFPDLHSELNLSSLELGDSALYFCASSTEGNNEQFFGPGTRLTVL.

This chain uses TRBV2 with TRBJ2-3, with TRBD2 as a possible D gene (5 bases). CDR1 and CDR2 (germline): SNHLY, FYNNEI. CDR3 size: 15 residues. Trimming took off 6 bases at V and 1 base at J, with 14 bases between the two ends. The CDR3 DNA reads TGTGCCAGCAGATGGGAGCCTTTCGGCACAGATACGCAGTATTTT. It is translated as CASRWEPFGTDTQYF.

The chain recombines TRBV6-6 with TRBJ2-1; TRBD2 matches 9 bases. Germline CDR1 MNHNY, CDR2 SVGAGI (reference sequence). The V gene end was trimmed by 6 bases and the J gene end by 6 bases; junction bases not matched to a gene: 6. There are 14 residues in the CDR3. The CDR3 sequence is CASRLAGIGNEQFF. The CDR3 DNA is TGTGCCAGCAGGCTAGCGGGAATAGGCAATGAGCAGTTCTTC.

The chain couples TRBV18 to TRBJ1-5, with a weak D call TRBD1 (6 bases). V shed 3 bases and J shed 10 bases, with 13 bases lying between them. Germline V gene data show CDR1 as KGHSH and CDR2 as LQKENI. This CDR3 is 13 amino acids long. DNA for the CDR3: TGTGCCAGCTCACCCTATACGGACAGCCCCCAGCATTTT. The encoded protein is CASSPYTDSPQHF.

This chain connects TRBV9 to TRBJ1-1; D unclear. Germline V lookup: CDR1 SGDLS, CDR2 YYNGEE. CDR3 length equals 17 residues. V was clipped by 0 bases and J by 0 bases, with 15 bases between them. In DNA, the CDR3 is TGTGCCAGCAGCGTAGTACCCCCAGAATTCATGAACACTGAAGCTTTCTTT. Its protein product is CASSVVPPEFMNTEAFF.

The J gene is TRBJ2-7, the V gene TRBV27, with D perhaps TRBD2 (5 bases). Per the germline V gene, CDR1 is MNHEY and CDR2 is SMNVEV (reference sequence). This CDR3 spans 15 amino acids. V dropped 0 bases and J dropped 6 bases, with 15 bases sitting between them. CDR3 DNA: TGTGCCAGCAGTTTATCGGGTTGGCCTCGGGGCGAGCAGTACTTC. As protein: CASSLSGWPRGEQYF.

J is TRBJ2-1 and V is TRBV28; TRBD2 matches at 8 bases. Trimming at V came to 6 bases and at J to 6 bases, leaving 28 bases not matched to a gene. CDR1 and CDR2 (germline): MDHEN, SYDVKM. The CDR3 consists of 21 residues. CDR3 in amino acids: CASSQGGGLAGGWGAGNEQFF. The CDR3 nucleotides are TGTGCCAGCAGCCAGGGTGGGGGACTGGCGGGAGGTTGGGGGGCTGGCAATGAGCAGTTCTTC.

As for this clone: One end of the junction varies from germline; a read error may be responsible. Other nucleotide sequences in the sample specify the same CDR3. The chain has TRBV7-9 and TRBJ1-2, with 7 bases lining up with TRBD1. This CDR3 has 12 residues. CDR1 and CDR2 (germline): SEHNR, FQNEAQ (reference sequence). CDR3: CASSLGGGGYTF. The CDR3 bases are TGTGCTAGCAGCTTAGGGGGCGGCGGCTACACCTTC.

The genes are TRBV5-4 and TRBJ1-2; 8 nucleotides line up with TRBD1. V dropped 0 bases and J dropped 6; count of bases not matched to a gene: 10. CDR1 and CDR2 (germline): SGHNT, YYREEE (reference sequence). This CDR3 has 16 amino acids. CDR3 amino acids: CASSLASFGGQDGYTF. Written as DNA, the CDR3 is TGTGCCAGCAGCTTGGCCTCATTTGGGGGACAGGATGGCTACACCTTC.

This clone was seen a single time. The chain uses TRBV27 and TRBJ2-2; maybe TRBD2 (5 bases). CDR1 MNHEY and CDR2 SMNVEV come from the germline V gene (reference sequence). V lost 7 bases and J lost 5, with 17 bases in between. The CDR3 runs to 15 residues. CDR3 bases: TGTGCCAGCAACATCCAGCTAGCAGCAACCGGGGAGCTGTTTTTT. Translating it yields CASNIQLAATGELFF.

The chain links TRBV5-1 to TRBJ1-2; weak D call: TRBD1 (5 bases). In germline, CDR1 is SGHRS, CDR2 YFSETQ. This CDR3 spans 15 amino acids. Deletions cut 3 bases from V and 4 bases from J, with 16 bases between. In nucleotides, the CDR3 is TGCGCCAGCAGCTCTCTACCGACAGTGGGCTATGGCTACACCTTC. This translates into CASSSLPTVGYGYTF.

This clone was counted a few times. The rearrangement uses TRBV4-1 and TRBJ1-1; the D gene is possibly TRBD1 (5 bases). V was trimmed by 5 bases and J by 1 base, leaving 14 bases between them. The CDR3 spans 15 residues. Germline V gene sequence: CDR1 MGHRA, CDR2 YSYEKL. Written as DNA, the CDR3 is TGCGCCAGCAGCGCGACCGGGACTACGAACACTGAAGCTTTCTTT. This encodes CASSATGTTNTEAFF.

This clone was seen more than once but under ten times. The CDR3: CASSESWTGGNSPLHF. The CDR3 coding sequence is TGTGCCAGCAGTGAAAGTTGGACAGGGGGGAATTCACCCCTCCACTTT. The chain has TRBV6-1 and TRBJ1-6; the match to TRBD1 covers 10 bases. V shed 2 bases and J 7 bases; nucleotides not matched to a gene: 5. This CDR3 comprises 16 residues. CDR1 MNHNS and CDR2 SASEGT come from the germline V gene.